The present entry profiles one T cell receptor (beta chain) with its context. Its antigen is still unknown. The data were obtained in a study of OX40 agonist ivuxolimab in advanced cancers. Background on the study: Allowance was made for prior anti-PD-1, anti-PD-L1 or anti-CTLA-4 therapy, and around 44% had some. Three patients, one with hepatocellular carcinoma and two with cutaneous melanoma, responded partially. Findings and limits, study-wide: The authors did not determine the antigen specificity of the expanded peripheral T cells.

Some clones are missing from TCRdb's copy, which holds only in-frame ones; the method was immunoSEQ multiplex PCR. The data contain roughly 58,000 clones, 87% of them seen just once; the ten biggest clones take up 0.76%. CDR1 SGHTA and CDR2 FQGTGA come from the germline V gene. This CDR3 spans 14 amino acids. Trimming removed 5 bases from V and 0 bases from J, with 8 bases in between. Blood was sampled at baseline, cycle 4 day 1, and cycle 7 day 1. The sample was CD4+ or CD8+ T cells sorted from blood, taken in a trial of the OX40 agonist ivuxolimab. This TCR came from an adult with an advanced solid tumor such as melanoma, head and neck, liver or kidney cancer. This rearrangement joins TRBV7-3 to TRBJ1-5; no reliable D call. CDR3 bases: TGTGCCAGCAGCCTTCAGGCTAGCAATCAGCCCCAGCATTTT. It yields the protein CASSLQASNQPQHF.